This T cell receptor (beta chain) was found in a study of blood T cell repertoires in COVID-19. This clone was observed a few times. Assay used: immunoSEQ multiplex PCR; TCRdb lists only in-frame clones, some missing. The sample carries about 240,000 clones, around 87% recorded once. Trimming took 4 bases from V and 12 from J, leaving 22 bases between them. The CDR3 loop spans 16 amino acids. Germline V gives CDR1 MNHEY, CDR2 SVGAGI. Sequencing was done on a sample of PBMCs or T cells enriched from blood (not recorded which). The clonotype comes from a woman aged 40-49 years with acute COVID-19. This rearrangement joins TRBV6-5 to TRBJ1-6; weak D call: TRBD1 (6 bases). The CDR3 sequence is CASSFPQGRGIGPLHF. CDR3 DNA sequence: TGTGCCAGCAGTTTCCCCCAAGGCAGGGGTATTGGACCCCTCCACTTT.